This entry lists 23 T cell receptor beta chains sequenced from one sample in a study of molecular identifiers for immune sequencing clone quantification. Each CDR3 protein is one row after TCRdb ran MiXCR on the PCR reads. The sample has about 300,000 distinct CDR3 sequences, about 21% seen once. The sequencing sample was made of naive CD8+ T cells from blood, with Jurkat cell RNA spiked in. Sample subset: FACS-sorted CD8+CD4-CCR7+CD45RA+ naive T cells. The receptors were gathered from a human donor in good health. Some libraries in this study had Jurkat cell RNA spiked in.

This clonotype showed up many times. The chain couples TRBV7-2 to TRBJ2-7; D is possibly TRBD1 (6 bases). Germline CDR1 reads SGHTA; CDR2 reads FQGNSA. V dropped 3 bases and J dropped 3 bases, with 18 bases sitting between them. The length of the CDR3 is 16 residues. In nucleotides, the CDR3 is TGTGCCAGCAGCTTGGGACCACGGGGCAGGGGCTACGAGCAGTACTTC. Encoded protein: CASSLGPRGRGYEQYF.

This clonotype has ten or more counts. This chain joins TRBV4-2 and TRBJ1-1; D remains unclear. CDR3 size: 15 residues. Germline V CDR1 and CDR2: LGHNA, YNFKEQ. Trimming left V 0 bases short and J 4 bases short, with 12 bases between. The CDR3 region is CASSQDEQSTTEAFF. The DNA of the CDR3 is TGTGCCAGCAGCCAAGATGAACAGTCGACCACTGAAGCTTTCTTT.

This clonotype was found many times. The chain has TRBV7-6 and TRBJ2-3; D not certain. The CDR3 contains 15 residues. Trimming stripped 5 bases from V and 2 bases from J, with 14 bases between. From germline, CDR1 is SGHVS and CDR2 FNYEAQ. The DNA of the CDR3 is TGTGCCAGCAGCGGAGAGCATTGGGACACAGATACGCAGTATTTT. Translation: CASSGEHWDTDTQYF.

Concerning this clonotype itself: A much larger clone lies a single base off, so this may be a read error. The rearrangement links TRBV29-1 to TRBJ2-1, with no clear D. The V end lost 4 bases, the J end lost 4 bases, and 14 bases lay between the germline ends. This CDR3 region has 14 residues. Germline-derived CDR1 and CDR2 are SQVTM and ANQGSEA. In nucleotides, the CDR3 is TGCAGCGTTGGATTCTGGAGTTCGTACAATGAGCAGTTCTTC. Amino acids: CSVGFWSSYNEQFF.

Notes on this clonotype: A much larger clone is a single base away; this may be a read error. No conserved phenylalanine or tryptophan is present at the end of the CDR3, so a read error is the likely explanation. This chain links TRBV30 with TRBJ1-1, with TRBD1 as a possible D gene (5 bases). The CDR3 contains 13 residues. V was trimmed by 3 bases and J by 1 base, leaving 9 bases between them. The germline V gene has CDR1 GTSNPN and CDR2 SVGIG (reference sequence). In nucleotides, the CDR3 is TGTGCCTGGAGCACAACAGGGAACACTGAAGCTTTCCTT. It translates to CAWSTTGNTEAFL.

This clonotype was found a few times. The V gene is TRBV5-6, the J gene TRBJ2-7, with D hard to call. This CDR3 is 14 amino acids long. Germline CDR1 SGHDT, CDR2 YYEEEE. V lost 1 base, J lost 6 bases, and 14 bases lay in between. The CDR3 reads CASSLRASEGEQYF. The CDR3 region has the DNA TGTGCCAGCAGCTTGAGGGCCAGTGAAGGCGAGCAGTACTTC.

The DNA for the CDR3 is TGTGCCAGCAGCTTAGACGGGTCCTACCCCTACGAGCAGTACTTC. It specifies CASSLDGSYPYEQYF. The V and J genes are TRBV7-2 and TRBJ2-7; D gene uncertain. This CDR3 has 15 residues. Germline V gene lookup returns CDR1 SGHTA and CDR2 FQGNSA. Trimming took 1 base from V and 2 from J, leaving 12 bases between them.

With respect to this clonotype: A read error may explain this, as a much larger clone is one base away. V is TRBV12-3 or TRBV12-4 and J is TRBJ1-5, with TRBD1 matching over 10 bases. The CDR3 runs 18 residues. J was trimmed by 4 bases and V by 2 bases; bases with no gene match: 11. CDR3 loop: CASSLTSPGTGVNQPQHF. The CDR3 DNA reads TGTGCCAGCAGTTTAACTTCTCCTGGGACAGGGGTTAATCAGCCCCAGCATTTT.

Concerning this clonotype itself: A much bigger clone sits one base away, suggesting this may be a read error. The chain uses TRBV6-6 and TRBJ2-7; 13 nucleotides align to TRBD2. Germline lookup yields CDR1 MNHNY and CDR2 SVGAGI (reference sequence). The CDR3 consists of 16 residues. Trimming took 8 bases from V and 5 from J; bases not matched to a gene: 12. The CDR3 sequence: CASRRLAGGPSDEQYF. CDR3 DNA sequence: TGTGCCAGCCGCCGACTAGCGGGGGGTCCATCGGACGAGCAGTACTTC.

This clonotype was seen once. The rearrangement uses TRBV11-3 and TRBJ2-3, with D unclear. Trimming stripped 1 base from V and 2 bases from J, with 10 bases between. From germline, CDR1 is SGHNT and CDR2 YENEEA. This CDR3 has 15 amino acids. CDR3 sequence reads: CASSLGVSDTDTQYF. CDR3 sequence (DNA): TGTGCCAGCAGCTTAGGGGTCTCTGACACAGATACGCAGTATTTT.

This clonotype was found many times. The V gene is TRBV7-2, the J gene TRBJ2-3; D gene uncertain. The V and J ends lost 5 bases and 0 bases respectively, with 15 bases between them. This CDR3 has 16 residues. Per the germline V gene, CDR1 is SGHTA and CDR2 is FQGNSA. CDR3 residues: CASSPRTVASTDTQYF. The CDR3, as DNA: TGTGCCAGCAGCCCCCGGACCGTGGCTAGCACAGATACGCAGTATTTT.

This clonotype occurred a few times. The chain has TRBV7-9 and TRBJ1-5; tentative D call: TRBD1 (6 bases). V gave up 2 bases and J gave up 7 bases, with 12 bases separating them. There are 14 residues in the CDR3. Germline V gene data show CDR1 as SEHNR and CDR2 as FQNEAQ (reference sequence). In DNA form, the CDR3 reads TGTGCCAGCAGCTTAAGCGGGGGGCTCCAGCCCCAGCATTTT. It encodes CASSLSGGLQPQHF.

This clonotype came up many times. The V and J genes are TRBV19 and TRBJ2-7; D is perhaps TRBD1 (6 bases). V shed 2 bases and J shed 4 bases, with 15 bases lying between them. The CDR3 contains 15 residues. CDR1 is LNHDA, CDR2 SQIVND, per germline (reference sequence). In DNA form, the CDR3 reads TGTGCCAGTAGTATAACTACTACAGGGTTTTACGAGCAGTACTTC. Its protein product is CASSITTTGFYEQYF.

Of note for this clonotype: Being one base from a much bigger clone, this may be a read error. V and J are TRBV13 and TRBJ2-2; unclear D gene. Trimming shortened V by 4 bases and J by 1 base, and 7 bases separated the two germline ends. Germline V CDR1 and CDR2: PRHDT, FYEKMQ (reference sequence). CDR3 length: 14 residues. CDR3 sequence (DNA): TGTGCCAGCAGCTCCGTAGAGAACACCGGGGAGCTGTTTTTT. Protein sequence: CASSSVENTGELFF.

This clonotype was counted ten times or more. This rearrangement joins TRBV28 to TRBJ2-3, with 9 bases identical to TRBD2. CDR1 and CDR2 from the germline V gene are MDHEN and SYDVKM. Trimming at V came to 5 bases and at J to 5 bases, leaving 8 bases not matched to a gene. The CDR3 is 15 amino acids. CDR3 nucleotides: TGTGCCAGCAGTCCAAATAGCGGGAGTGAAGATACGCAGTATTTT. Amino acids: CASSPNSGSEDTQYF.

In this sample, this clonotype turned up many times. The CDR3 region is CASSGRSDKNTEAFF. The CDR3 nucleotides are TGTGCCAGCAGTGGACGATCGGACAAGAACACTGAAGCTTTCTTT. V usage is TRBV2 and J usage is TRBJ1-1; D possibly corresponds to TRBD1 (5 bases). CDR1 is SNHLY and CDR2 is FYNNEI in the germline V gene. The CDR3 sequence is 15 residues long. Trimming left V 4 bases short and J 1 base short, with 13 bases between.

This clonotype was seen many times. V gene TRBV29-1 combines with J gene TRBJ1-1; weak D call: TRBD1 (6 bases). V was cut by 1 base and J by 11 bases, with 11 bases left in between. Germline loops: CDR1 SQVTM, CDR2 ANQGSEA. The CDR3 consists of 11 residues. The CDR3 spells CSVEGTAGAFF. CDR3 sequence (DNA): TGCAGCGTTGAAGGGACAGCTGGGGCTTTCTTT.

This clonotype was seen at least ten times. The V call is TRBV6-6, the J call TRBJ1-5; TRBD1 might be the D (6 bases). Germline values: CDR1 MNHNY, CDR2 SVGAGI (reference sequence). This CDR3 comprises 16 residues. Trimming removed 10 bases at V and 1 base at J, with 20 bases between. The CDR3 region has the DNA TGTGCCACGACGTCCGGGGGGCGCGGGAGCAATCAGCCCCAGCATTTT. Its translation is CATTSGGRGSNQPQHF.

The genes are TRBV10-3 and TRBJ1-5, with unresolved D. Germline lookup yields CDR1 ENHRY and CDR2 SYGVKD. The CDR3 runs 15 residues. V was shortened by 0 bases and J by 0 bases, with 6 bases between the two germline ends. In DNA, the CDR3 is TGTGCCATCAGTGAGTCCGGTTCTAGCAATCAGCCCCAGCATTTT. As protein: CAISESGSSNQPQHF.

The count of this clonotype is one. This sequence may be a read error, since a much larger clone differs from it by one base. This chain connects TRBV12-3 or TRBV12-4 to TRBJ2-7; 9 bases map to TRBD1. This CDR3 region has 13 residues. Here the CDR3 reads CAGRGTGNYEQYF. For the CDR3, the DNA is TGTGCCGGCAGGGGGACAGGGAACTACGAGCAGTACTTC.

In regard to this clonotype: A much larger clone lies one base from this, so it may be a read error. DNA for the CDR3: TGTGCCAGCAGCCACATTGGGGGGGCGCGGAGCTATGGCTACGCCTTC. Translated: CASSHIGGARSYGYAF. This chain links TRBV7-9 with TRBJ1-2, with TRBD1 as a possible D gene (6 bases). The CDR3 has 16 amino acids. Germline CDR1 reads SEHNR; CDR2 reads FQNEAQ (reference sequence).

The table lists this clonotype with many counts. V usage is TRBV27 and J usage is TRBJ2-3; unclear D gene. The CDR3 extends over 14 amino acids. Germline V gene sequence: CDR1 MNHEY, CDR2 SMNVEV (reference sequence). V lost 2 bases and J 3 bases, leaving 9 bases between the germline ends. CDR3 amino acids: CASSLVSWTDTQYF. CDR3 in DNA: TGTGCCAGCAGTTTAGTAAGTTGGACAGATACGCAGTATTTT.

In the case of this clonotype: This sequence may be a read error, since a much larger clone differs from it by one base. The rearrangement uses TRBV4-3 and TRBJ2-5, with D unclear. CDR1 LGHNA and CDR2 YSLEER come from the germline V gene. There are 13 residues in the CDR3. V was pared by 1 base and J by 2 bases, with 5 bases between. CDR3 coding DNA: TGCGCCAGCAGCCAAGGACGGCAAGAGACCCAGTACTTC. Its protein product is CASSQGRQETQYF.